These 4 T cell receptor beta chains were all obtained from the same sample, sequenced in a study of T-cell memory formation after mild COVID-19. One entry per CDR3 protein results from TCRdb running MiXCR on the 5' RACE reads. The data hold around 53,000 distinct CDR3 sequences, with less than 15% observed a single time. The sequencing input was PBMCs or a T cell subset sorted from them (not recorded which). Source of these receptors: a man between 18 and 29 years old who had mild COVID-19 (a few samples of this study predate the infection). Cell type and time point are not known.

In its sample, this clonotype was seen a few times. The V gene is TRBV3-1, the J gene TRBJ1-2; 7 positions match TRBD1. Looked up from germline, CDR1 is LGHDT and CDR2 is YNNKEL (reference sequence). After removal of 5 bases from V and 6 bases from J, the junction contained 3 bases not matched to a gene. The CDR3 sequence is 12 residues long. This chain's CDR3 is CASSEQGNGYTF. The CDR3, as DNA: TGTGCCAGCAGCGAACAGGGGAATGGCTACACCTTC.

This clonotype came up many times. The genes are TRBV4-1 and TRBJ1-2, with D hard to call. CDR3 length: 18 amino acids. V was trimmed by 2 bases and J by 4 bases, leaving 23 bases between them. Germline V CDR1 and CDR2: MGHRA, YSYEKL. The CDR3 loop reads CASSQTYPQVLVGYGYTF. CDR3 nucleotide sequence: TGCGCCAGCAGCCAAACGTACCCTCAGGTGCTAGTTGGCTATGGCTACACCTTC.

As concerns this clonotype: One junction end disagrees with the germline gene, perhaps due to a read error. CDR3 sequence reads: CASSRETGNSPIHF. The CDR3 DNA follows: TGTGCCAGCAGCCGAGAAACCGGTAATTCACCCATCCACTTT. The V call is TRBV7-9, the J call TRBJ1-6; D not resolved. CDR3 length: 14 residues. In germline, CDR1 is SEHNR, CDR2 FQNEAQ (reference sequence).

The chain couples TRBV7-8 to TRBJ2-3; D is undetermined. CDR1 is SGHVS and CDR2 is FQNEAQ in the germline V gene. V lost 3 bases and J 14 bases, leaving 15 bases between the germline ends. There are 12 residues in the CDR3. CDR3 DNA: TGTGCCAGCAGCTTGAACTCGCGCCCTTCGTATTTT. Translating it yields CASSLNSRPSYF.